The clone carrying this T cell receptor (beta chain) appeared a single time. Its antigen is as yet unknown. These data come from a study of T cells in localized non-small cell lung cancer. Findings and caveats of the study: Greater blood T cell density accompanied longer overall survival. Adjacent lung tissue had a median around 57 of the top 100 clones found in the tumor. A single tumor region was sequenced, leaving heterogeneity possible. Uninvolved neighboring lung showed the greatest T cell clonality, exceeding tumor.

Clones were sequenced by immunoSEQ multiplex PCR, and TCRdb holds only the in-frame ones, with some missing. The data show over 30,000 clones, 90% seen once. The CDR3 contains 19 residues. Deletions cut 2 bases from V and 0 bases from J, with 23 bases between. The germline V gene encodes CDR1 SGHTA and CDR2 FQGNSA. The receptor was derived from a man aged 35 to 69 with stage I lung adenocarcinoma. Sample: peripheral blood, taken before any cancer treatment. This chain uses TRBV7-2 with TRBJ2-7; D possibly uses TRBD1 or TRBD2 (5 bases each). Here the CDR3 reads CASSLISSSGTADSYEQYF. The CDR3 nucleotides are TGTGCCAGCAGCTTAATCTCGTCTTCCGGGACGGCCGACTCCTACGAGCAGTACTTC.